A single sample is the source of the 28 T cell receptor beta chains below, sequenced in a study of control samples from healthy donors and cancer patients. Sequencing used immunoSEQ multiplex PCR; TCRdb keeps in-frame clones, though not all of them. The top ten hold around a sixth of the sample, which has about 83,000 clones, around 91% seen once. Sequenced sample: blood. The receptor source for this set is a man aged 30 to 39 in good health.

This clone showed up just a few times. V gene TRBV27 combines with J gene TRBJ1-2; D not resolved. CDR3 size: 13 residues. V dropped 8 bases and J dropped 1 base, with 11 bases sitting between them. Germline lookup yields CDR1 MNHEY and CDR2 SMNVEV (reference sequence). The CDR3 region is CASRPRGNYGYTF. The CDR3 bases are TGTGCCAGCCGGCCTCGGGGTAACTATGGCTACACCTTC.

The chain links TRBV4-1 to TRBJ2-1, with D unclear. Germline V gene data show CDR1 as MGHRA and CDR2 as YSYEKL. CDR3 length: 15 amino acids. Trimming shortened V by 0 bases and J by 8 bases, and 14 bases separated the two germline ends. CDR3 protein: CASSQDPATSDEQFF. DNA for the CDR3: TGCGCCAGCAGCCAAGATCCGGCTACCAGTGATGAGCAGTTCTTC.

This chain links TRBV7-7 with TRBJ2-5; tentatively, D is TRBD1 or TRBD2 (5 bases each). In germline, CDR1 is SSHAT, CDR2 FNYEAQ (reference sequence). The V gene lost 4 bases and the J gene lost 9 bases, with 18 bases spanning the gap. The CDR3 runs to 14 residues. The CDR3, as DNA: TGTGCCAGCAGCTCCCGGGACGCCCAGGTGCCCCAGTACTTC. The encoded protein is CASSSRDAQVPQYF.

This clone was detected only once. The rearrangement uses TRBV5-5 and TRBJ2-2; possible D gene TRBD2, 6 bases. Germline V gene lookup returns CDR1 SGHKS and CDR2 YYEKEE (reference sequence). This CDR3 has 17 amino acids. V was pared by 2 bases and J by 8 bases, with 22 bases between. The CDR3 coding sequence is TGTGCCAGCAGCTTAACCGCCGGGACGGGACTTCGAGGGGAGCTGTTTTTT. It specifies CASSLTAGTGLRGELFF.

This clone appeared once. The CDR3 protein is CAWTMSRDQETQYF. For the CDR3, the DNA is TGTGCCTGGACAATGAGCAGGGACCAAGAGACCCAGTACTTC. The gene calls are TRBV30 and TRBJ2-5; tentatively, D is TRBD1 (5 bases). This CDR3 is 14 amino acids long. The V end was cut by 4 bases, the J end by 0 bases, with 12 bases between. CDR1 and CDR2 (germline): GTSNPN, SVGIG (reference sequence).

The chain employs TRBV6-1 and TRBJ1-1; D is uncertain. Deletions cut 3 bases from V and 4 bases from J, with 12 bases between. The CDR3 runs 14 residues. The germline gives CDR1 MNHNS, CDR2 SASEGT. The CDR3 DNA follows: TGTGCCAGCAGTGAGTATTTAGAGGGCACTGAAGCTTTCTTT. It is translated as CASSEYLEGTEAFF.

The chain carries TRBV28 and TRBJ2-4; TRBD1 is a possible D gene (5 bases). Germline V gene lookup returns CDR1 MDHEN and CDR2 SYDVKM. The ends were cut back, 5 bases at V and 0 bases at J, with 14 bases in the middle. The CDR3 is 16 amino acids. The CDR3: CASSPTGVLAKNIQYF. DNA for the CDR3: TGTGCCAGCAGTCCTACAGGAGTTTTAGCCAAAAACATTCAGTACTTC. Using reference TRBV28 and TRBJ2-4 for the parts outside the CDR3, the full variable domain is DVKVTQSSRYLVKRTGEKVFLECVQDMDHENMFWYRQDPGLGLRLIYFSYDVKMKEKGDIPEGYSVSREKKERFSLILESASTNQTSMYLCASSPTGVLAKNIQYFGAGTRLSVL.

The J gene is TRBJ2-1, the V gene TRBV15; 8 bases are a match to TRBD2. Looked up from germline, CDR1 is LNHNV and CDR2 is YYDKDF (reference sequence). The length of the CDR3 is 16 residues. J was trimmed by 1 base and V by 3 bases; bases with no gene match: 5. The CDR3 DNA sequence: TGTGCCACCAGCAGCACCACTAGCGGTTCCTACAATGAGCAGTTCTTC. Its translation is CATSSTTSGSYNEQFF.

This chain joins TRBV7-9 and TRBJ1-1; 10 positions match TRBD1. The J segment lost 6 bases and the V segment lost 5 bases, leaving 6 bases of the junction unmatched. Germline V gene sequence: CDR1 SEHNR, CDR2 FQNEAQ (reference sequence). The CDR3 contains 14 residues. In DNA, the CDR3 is TGTGCCAGCAGCGCCAGAGACAGGGGGCCTGAAGCTTTCTTT. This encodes CASSARDRGPEAFF.

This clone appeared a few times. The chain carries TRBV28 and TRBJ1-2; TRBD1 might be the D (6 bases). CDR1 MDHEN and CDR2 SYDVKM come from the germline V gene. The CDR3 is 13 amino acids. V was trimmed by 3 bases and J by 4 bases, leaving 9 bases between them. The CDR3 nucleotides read TGTGCCAGCAGTTTCAGGGGTTCCTATGGCTACACCTTC. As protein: CASSFRGSYGYTF.

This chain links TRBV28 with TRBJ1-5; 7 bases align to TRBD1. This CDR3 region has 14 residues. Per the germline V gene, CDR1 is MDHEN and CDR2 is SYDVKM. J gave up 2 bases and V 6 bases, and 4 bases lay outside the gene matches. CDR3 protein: CASRDRPGNQPQHF. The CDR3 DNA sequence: TGTGCCAGCAGGGACAGGCCGGGCAATCAGCCCCAGCATTTT.

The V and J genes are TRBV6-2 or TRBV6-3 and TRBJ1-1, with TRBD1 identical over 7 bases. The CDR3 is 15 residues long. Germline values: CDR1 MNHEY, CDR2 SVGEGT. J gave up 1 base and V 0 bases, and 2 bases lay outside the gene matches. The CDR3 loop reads CASSYSYRGNTEAFF. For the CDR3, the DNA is TGTGCCAGCAGTTACTCTTACAGGGGGAACACTGAAGCTTTCTTT.

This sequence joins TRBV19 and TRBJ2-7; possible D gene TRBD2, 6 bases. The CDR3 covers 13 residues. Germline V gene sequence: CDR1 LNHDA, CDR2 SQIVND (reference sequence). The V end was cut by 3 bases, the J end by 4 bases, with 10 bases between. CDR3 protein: CASSMGAGYEQYF. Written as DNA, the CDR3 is TGTGCCAGTAGTATGGGCGCGGGATACGAGCAGTACTTC.

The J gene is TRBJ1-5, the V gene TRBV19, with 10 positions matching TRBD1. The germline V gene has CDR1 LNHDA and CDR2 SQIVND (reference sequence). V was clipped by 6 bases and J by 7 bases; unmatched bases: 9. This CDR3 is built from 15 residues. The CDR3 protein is CASSVDRGYMQPQHF. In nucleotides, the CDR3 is TGTGCCAGTAGCGTGGACAGGGGGTATATGCAGCCCCAGCATTTT.

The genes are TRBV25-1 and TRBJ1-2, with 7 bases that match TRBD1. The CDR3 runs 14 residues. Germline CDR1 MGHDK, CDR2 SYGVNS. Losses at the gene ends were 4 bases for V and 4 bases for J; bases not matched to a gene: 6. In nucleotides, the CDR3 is TGTGCCAGCAGTGCCCACACAGGGGCCTATGGCTACACCTTC. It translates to CASSAHTGAYGYTF.

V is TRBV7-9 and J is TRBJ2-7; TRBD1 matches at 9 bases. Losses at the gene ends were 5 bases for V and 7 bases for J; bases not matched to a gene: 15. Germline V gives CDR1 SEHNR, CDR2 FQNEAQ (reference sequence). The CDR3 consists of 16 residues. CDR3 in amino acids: CASSLPRGQGSWEQYF. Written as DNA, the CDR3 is TGTGCCAGCAGCCTACCTCGGGGACAGGGATCGTGGGAGCAGTACTTC.

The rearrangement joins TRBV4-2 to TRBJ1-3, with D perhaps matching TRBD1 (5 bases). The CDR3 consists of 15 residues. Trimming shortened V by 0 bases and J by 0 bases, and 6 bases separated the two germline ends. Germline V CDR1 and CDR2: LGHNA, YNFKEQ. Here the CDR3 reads CASSQDRASGNTIYF. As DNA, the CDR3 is TGTGCCAGCAGCCAAGACAGGGCCTCTGGAAACACCATATATTTT.

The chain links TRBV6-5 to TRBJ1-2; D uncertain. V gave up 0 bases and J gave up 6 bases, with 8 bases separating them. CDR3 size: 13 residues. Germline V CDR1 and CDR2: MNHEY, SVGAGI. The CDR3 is CASSYSGGDGYTF. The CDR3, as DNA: TGTGCCAGCAGTTACTCGGGTGGAGATGGCTACACCTTC.

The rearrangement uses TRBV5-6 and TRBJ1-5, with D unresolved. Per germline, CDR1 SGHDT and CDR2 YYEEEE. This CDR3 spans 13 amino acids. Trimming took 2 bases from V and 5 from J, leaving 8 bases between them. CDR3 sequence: CASSFYGDQPQHF. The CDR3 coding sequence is TGTGCCAGCAGCTTTTACGGCGATCAGCCCCAGCATTTT.

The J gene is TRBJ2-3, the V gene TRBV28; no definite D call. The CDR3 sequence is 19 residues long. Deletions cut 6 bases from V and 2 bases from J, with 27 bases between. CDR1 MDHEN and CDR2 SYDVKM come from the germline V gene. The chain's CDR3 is CASRPTPFRLTVYTDTQYF. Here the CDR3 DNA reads TGTGCCAGCAGACCAACCCCCTTTCGCCTTACAGTGTACACAGATACGCAGTATTTT.

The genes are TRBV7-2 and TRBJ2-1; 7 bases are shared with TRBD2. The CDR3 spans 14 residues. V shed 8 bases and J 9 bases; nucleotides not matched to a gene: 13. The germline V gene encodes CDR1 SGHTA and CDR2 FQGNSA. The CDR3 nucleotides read TGTGCCAGCGCTTTAGGGCGGGAGTCAAGTGAGCAGTTCTTC. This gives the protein CASALGRESSEQFF.

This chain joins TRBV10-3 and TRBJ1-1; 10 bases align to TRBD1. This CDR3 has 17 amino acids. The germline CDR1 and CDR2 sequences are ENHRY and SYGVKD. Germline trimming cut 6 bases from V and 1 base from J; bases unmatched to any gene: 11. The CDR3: CAIRPGTGEASNTEAFF. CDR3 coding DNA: TGTGCCATCAGACCCGGGACAGGGGAAGCGTCGAACACTGAAGCTTTCTTT.

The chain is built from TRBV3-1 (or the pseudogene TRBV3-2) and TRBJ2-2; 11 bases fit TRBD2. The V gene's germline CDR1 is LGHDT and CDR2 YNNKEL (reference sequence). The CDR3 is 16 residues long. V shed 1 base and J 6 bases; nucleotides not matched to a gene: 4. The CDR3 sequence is CASSQGELAGAGELFF. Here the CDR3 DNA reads TGTGCCAGCAGCCAAGGGGAACTAGCGGGGGCCGGGGAGCTGTTTTTT.

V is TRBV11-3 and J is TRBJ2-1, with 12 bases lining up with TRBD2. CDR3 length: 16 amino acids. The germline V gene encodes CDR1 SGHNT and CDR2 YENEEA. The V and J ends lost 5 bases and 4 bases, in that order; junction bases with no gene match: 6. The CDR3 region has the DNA TGTGCCAGCAGCCAACCCGGGACTAGCGGGTACAATGAGCAGTTCTTC. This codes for CASSQPGTSGYNEQFF.

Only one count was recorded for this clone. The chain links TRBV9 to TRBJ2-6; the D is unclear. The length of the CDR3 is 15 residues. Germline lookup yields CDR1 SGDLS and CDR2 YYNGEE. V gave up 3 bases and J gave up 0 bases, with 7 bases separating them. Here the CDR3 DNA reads TGTGCCAGCAGCGGAGACAACTCTGGGGCCAACGTCCTGACTTTC. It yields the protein CASSGDNSGANVLTF.

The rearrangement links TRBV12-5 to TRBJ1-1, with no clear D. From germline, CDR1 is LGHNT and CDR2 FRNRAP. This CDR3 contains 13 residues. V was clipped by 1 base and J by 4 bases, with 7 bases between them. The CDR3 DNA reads TGTGCTAGTGGTTTGGACCCGGGCACTGAAGCTTTCTTT. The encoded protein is CASGLDPGTEAFF.

CDR3 amino acids: CASRPDRELPNIQYF. CDR3 nucleotides: TGCGCCAGCAGACCCGACAGAGAGCTACCGAACATTCAGTACTTC. The rearrangement links TRBV23-1 to TRBJ2-4; D is perhaps TRBD1 (5 bases). TRBV23-1 is annotated as an ORF whose role is uncertain. V lost 6 bases to trimming and J lost 7 bases, with 19 bases between them. CDR3 length equals 15 residues.

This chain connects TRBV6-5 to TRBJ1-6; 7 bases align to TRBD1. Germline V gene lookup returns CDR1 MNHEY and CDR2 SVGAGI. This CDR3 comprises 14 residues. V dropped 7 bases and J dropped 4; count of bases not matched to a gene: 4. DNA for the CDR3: TGTGCCAGCAACCCGGGACAGTATAATTCACCCCTCCACTTT. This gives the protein CASNPGQYNSPLHF.